This TCR beta chain was sequenced during a study of OX40 agonist ivuxolimab in advanced cancers. Regarding the study as a whole: Expansion of clones was among the lowest in partial responders at 0.1-3.0 mg/kg. Expanded clones were, on average, more numerous among CD8+ T cells than CD4+.

As to this clone: The antigen is not known.

Germline values: CDR1 SNHLY, CDR2 FYNNEI. Trimming cost V 6 bases and J 3 bases, with 6 bases left between them. CDR3 length: 11 amino acids. Assay: immunoSEQ multiplex PCR; the TCRdb copy retains only in-frame clones and omits some. Found here are tens of thousands of clones, 65% to 85% of them singletons; the top ten hold 27%. Sequenced here: CD4+ or CD8+ T cells sorted from blood, sampled in a trial of the OX40 agonist ivuxolimab. V is TRBV2 and J is TRBJ2-7; no clear D gene. This TCR was recovered from an adult with an advanced solid tumor such as melanoma, head and neck, liver or kidney cancer. CDR3 DNA sequence: TGTGCCAGCAGGGCCTACTACGAGCAGTACTTC. This sequence encodes CASRAYYEQYF.